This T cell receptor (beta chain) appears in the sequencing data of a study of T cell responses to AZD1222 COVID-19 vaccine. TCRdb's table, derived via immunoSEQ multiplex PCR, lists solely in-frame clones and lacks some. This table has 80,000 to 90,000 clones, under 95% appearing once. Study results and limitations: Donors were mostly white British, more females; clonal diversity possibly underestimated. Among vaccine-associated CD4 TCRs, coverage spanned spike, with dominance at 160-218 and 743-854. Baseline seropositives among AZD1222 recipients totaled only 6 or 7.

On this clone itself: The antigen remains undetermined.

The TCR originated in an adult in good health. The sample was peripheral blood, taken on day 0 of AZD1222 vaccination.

CDR3: CASSLGREGLGELFF. CDR3 nucleotides: TGTGCCAGCAGCTTGGGCCGGGAGGGCCTCGGGGAGCTGTTTTTT. V gene TRBV13 combines with J gene TRBJ2-2; 8 nucleotides line up with TRBD2. In germline, CDR1 is PRHDT, CDR2 FYEKMQ (reference sequence). Trimming removed 3 bases from V and 7 bases from J; junction bases left unmatched: 7. This CDR3 region has 15 residues.